These 16 T cell receptor beta chains were sequenced from one sample in a study of T-cell reconstitution after alpha-beta-depleted transplantation in children. Unique molecular identifiers were incorporated during preparation of the TCRbeta library. Each CDR3 protein is one row after TCRdb ran MiXCR on the PCR reads. The sample has fewer than 95,000 distinct CDR3 sequences; more than 10% are singletons. Source: PBMCs from the stem cell graft donor, taken from the stem cell graft. The receptor source for this set is a human donor who donated a stem cell graft to a child with inherited bone marrow failure.

This clonotype showed up many times. The chain uses TRBV7-2 and TRBJ1-1; D unclear. Germline V gives CDR1 SGHTA, CDR2 FQGNSA. V lost 4 bases and J lost 4, with 19 bases in between. This CDR3 comprises 16 residues. This chain's CDR3 is CASSWTFVGLGTEAFF. The CDR3 nucleotides read TGTGCCAGCAGCTGGACCTTCGTAGGGTTAGGCACTGAAGCTTTCTTT. The complete variable domain, with remaining parts taken from reference TRBV7-2 and TRBJ1-1, reads GAGVSQSPSNKVTEKGKDVELRCDPISGHTALYWYRQSLGQGLEFLIYFQGNSAPDKSGLPSDRFSAERTGGSVSTLTIQRTQQEDSAVYLCASSWTFVGLGTEAFFGQGTRLTVV.

This clonotype was recorded at least ten times. The V gene is TRBV7-6, the J gene TRBJ2-1; 8 bases line up with TRBD1. Germline lookup yields CDR1 SGHVS and CDR2 FNYEAQ. After removal of 5 bases from V and 1 base from J, the junction contained 10 bases not matched to a gene. This CDR3 is built from 17 residues. This CDR3 is CASSPSAGQGSYNEQFF. DNA for the CDR3: TGTGCCAGCAGCCCAAGTGCCGGACAGGGTTCCTACAATGAGCAGTTCTTC.

This clonotype was picked up many times. The chain employs TRBV7-3 and TRBJ2-1, with 10 bases aligning to TRBD1. From germline, CDR1 is SGHTA and CDR2 FQGTGA. V lost 5 bases, J lost 6 bases, and 4 bases stayed unmatched. The CDR3 totals 14 residues. Written as DNA, the CDR3 is TGTGCCAGCAGCCCGGGACAGGGGTTCAATGAGCAGTTCTTC. Translation gives CASSPGQGFNEQFF.

V is TRBV7-6 and J is TRBJ2-1, with a tentative D call TRBD2 (6 bases). The CDR3 is 15 amino acids. V lost 1 base to trimming and J lost 7 bases, with 14 bases between them. Germline loops: CDR1 SGHVS, CDR2 FNYEAQ. The DNA of the CDR3 is TGTGCCAGCAGCTTAGGACCCGGAGGGAGTAATGAGCAGTTCTTC. The encoded protein is CASSLGPGGSNEQFF.

This clonotype was observed many times. The chain links TRBV4-1 to TRBJ2-1, with D perhaps matching TRBD2 (7 bases). The CDR3 loop spans 15 amino acids. V shed 0 bases and J shed 4 bases, with 10 bases lying between them. Per germline, CDR1 MGHRA and CDR2 YSYEKL. CDR3 sequence: CASSQEEGGYNEQFF. For the CDR3, the DNA is TGCGCCAGCAGCCAAGAAGAGGGGGGGTACAATGAGCAGTTCTTC.

In its sample, this clonotype was seen many times. V usage is TRBV4-1 and J usage is TRBJ2-7, with 12 bases identical to TRBD1. The V gene end was trimmed by 0 bases and the J gene end by 2 bases; junction bases not matched to a gene: 5. Germline CDR1 is MGHRA and CDR2 is YSYEKL. CDR3 length: 17 amino acids. In nucleotides, the CDR3 is TGCGCCAGCAGCCAAGAGCGGGACAGGGGGCTCCCCTACGAGCAGTACTTC. It specifies CASSQERDRGLPYEQYF.

This clonotype was seen only a few times. V is TRBV6-2 or TRBV6-3 and J is TRBJ1-5; D gene unclear. Germline V CDR1 and CDR2: MNHEY, SVGEGT. The CDR3 totals 14 residues. Trimming left V 2 bases short and J 0 bases short, with 5 bases between. CDR3 loop: CASSYGFSNQPQHF. The CDR3 region has the DNA TGTGCCAGCAGTTACGGATTTAGCAATCAGCCCCAGCATTTT.

Ten or more counts support this clonotype. This chain uses TRBV7-2 with TRBJ1-1; D gene uncertain. The CDR3 has 12 residues. The V gene's germline CDR1 is SGHTA and CDR2 FQGNSA. With 2 bases removed from V and 7 bases from J, the gap between germline ends came to 8 bases. The CDR3 spells CASSLPDGEAFF. The CDR3, as DNA: TGTGCCAGCAGCTTACCGGACGGTGAAGCTTTCTTT.

This clonotype was picked up many times. This chain connects TRBV29-1 to TRBJ2-1, with D tentatively TRBD1 (6 bases). This CDR3 spans 15 amino acids. Germline V gene sequence: CDR1 SQVTM, CDR2 ANQGSEA. The V gene lost 5 bases and the J gene lost 0 bases, with 14 bases spanning the gap. CDR3 in amino acids: CSVRTVRSSYNEQFF. CDR3 DNA sequence: TGCAGCGTTAGGACAGTCCGAAGCTCCTACAATGAGCAGTTCTTC.

This clonotype was seen many times. The rearrangement uses TRBV20-1 and TRBJ1-1, with 7 nucleotides matching TRBD1. This CDR3 region has 13 residues. V dropped 6 bases and J dropped 0; count of bases not matched to a gene: 4. Germline CDR1 DFQATT, CDR2 SNEGSKA (reference sequence). The CDR3 loop is CSAAGQLNTEAFF. The CDR3 DNA follows: TGCAGTGCAGCGGGACAGCTGAACACTGAAGCTTTCTTT.

This clonotype was observed a few times. Here the CDR3 DNA reads TGTGCCAGCAGCTCCGGGAACGCTGATGAAGCTTTCTTT. Its translation: CASSSGNADEAFF. The chain carries TRBV11-3 and TRBJ1-1; D is ambiguous. CDR3 length: 13 residues. V lost 4 bases, J lost 7 bases, and 13 bases lay in between. Germline CDR1 SGHNT, CDR2 YENEEA.

This clonotype appeared many times. The chain carries TRBV3-1 and TRBJ2-7; 8 nucleotides match TRBD1. The germline CDR1 and CDR2 sequences are LGHDT and YNNKEL (reference sequence). This CDR3 is 13 amino acids long. The trim removed 4 bases at V and 6 bases at J, leaving 5 bases unmatched. The CDR3 loop is CASSPRTGSEQYF. DNA for the CDR3: TGTGCCAGCAGCCCCCGGACAGGGAGCGAGCAGTACTTC.

This clonotype was counted ten times or more. The rearrangement links TRBV7-2 to TRBJ2-1, with TRBD2 matching 13 bases. The germline CDR1 and CDR2 sequences are SGHTA and FQGNSA. J lost 4 bases, V lost 5 bases, and 2 bases had no gene match. The CDR3 is 15 amino acids. The CDR3 DNA is TGTGCCAGCAGCCGGACTAGCGGGAGTTACAATGAGCAGTTCTTC. Translation: CASSRTSGSYNEQFF.

The sample holds many counts of this clonotype. This chain links TRBV4-3 with TRBJ1-3, with D unclear. The V gene lost 1 base and the J gene lost 2 bases, with 12 bases spanning the gap. The germline gives CDR1 LGHNA, CDR2 YSLEER. The CDR3 has 16 residues. CDR3 coding DNA: TGCGCCAGCAGCCAAGCAATAAACCCGCCTGGAAACACCATATATTTT. Its translation is CASSQAINPPGNTIYF.

This clonotype was counted many times. J is TRBJ1-1 and V is TRBV9; D remains ambiguous. V shed 4 bases and J shed 0 bases, with 10 bases lying between them. Germline loops: CDR1 SGDLS, CDR2 YYNGEE. The CDR3 consists of 14 residues. The CDR3 coding sequence is TGTGCCAGCAGCCTAGACCCGTTGAACACTGAAGCTTTCTTT. Encoded protein: CASSLDPLNTEAFF.

Only a few counts were recorded for this clonotype. This chain connects TRBV4-3 to TRBJ1-1; D is perhaps TRBD1 (6 bases). The germline V and J ends were trimmed by 0 bases and 0 bases, with 14 bases remaining between them. From germline, CDR1 is LGHNA and CDR2 YSLEER. The CDR3 loop spans 17 amino acids. For the CDR3, the DNA is TGCGCCAGCAGCCAAGAGGGGCCAGGGGAGATGAACACTGAAGCTTTCTTT. Translation gives CASSQEGPGEMNTEAFF.